These 31 T cell receptor beta chains came from one sample sequenced in a study of OX40 agonist ivuxolimab in advanced cancers. Profiled with immunoSEQ multiplex PCR; TCRdb holds only in-frame clones, not every one. The data show about 88,000 clones, approximately 85% seen once. This specimen consisted of CD4+ or CD8+ T cells sorted from blood, obtained in a trial of the OX40 agonist ivuxolimab. Every receptor here comes from an adult with an advanced solid tumor such as melanoma, head and neck, liver or kidney cancer.

The chain carries TRBV5-1 and TRBJ2-1; D remains unclear. The CDR3 extends over 15 amino acids. Trimming shortened V by 0 bases and J by 7 bases, and 14 bases separated the two germline ends. From germline, CDR1 is SGHRS and CDR2 YFSETQ. The CDR3: CASSLASWRPNEQFF. The CDR3 bases are TGCGCCAGCAGCTTGGCCAGTTGGCGGCCTAATGAGCAGTTCTTC.

V is TRBV11-2 and J is TRBJ2-7, with 8 bases identical to TRBD2. In germline, CDR1 is SGHAT, CDR2 FQNNGV. V dropped 5 bases and J dropped 1; count of bases not matched to a gene: 13. This CDR3 is 17 amino acids long. CDR3 coding DNA: TGTGCCAGCAGCCCGAACACCGGCGGGAGGCGGTCCTACGAGCAGTACTTC. It is translated as CASSPNTGGRRSYEQYF.

The J gene is TRBJ2-5, the V gene TRBV2, with 7 bases identical to TRBD2. The CDR3 contains 14 residues. Germline V CDR1 and CDR2: SNHLY, FYNNEI. V gave up 9 bases and J gave up 4 bases; unmatched junction bases: 11. The CDR3 region has the DNA TGTGCCAGGGGGGGGTCGGGAGTCGGAGAGACCCAGTACTTC. Residues: CARGGSGVGETQYF. Variable domain in full (rest from reference TRBV2 and TRBJ2-5): EPEVTQTPSHQVTQMGQEVILRCVPISNHLYFYWYRQILGQKVEFLVSFYNNEISEKSEIFDDQFSVERPDGSNFTLKIRSTKLEDSAMYFCARGGSGVGETQYFGPGTRLLVL.

This clone came up once. The chain is built from TRBV5-1 and TRBJ2-5; 8 bases line up with TRBD2. The CDR3 is made up of 14 amino acids. V dropped 5 bases and J dropped 2; count of bases not matched to a gene: 5. From germline, CDR1 is SGHRS and CDR2 YFSETQ. CDR3 residues: CASSLAGNQETQYF. The CDR3 coding sequence is TGCGCCAGCAGTTTAGCGGGGAATCAAGAGACCCAGTACTTC.

The chain has TRBV6-5 and TRBJ1-5, with D maybe TRBD1 (6 bases). The CDR3 consists of 14 residues. Per germline, CDR1 MNHEY and CDR2 SVGAGI. Trimming stripped 0 bases from V and 7 bases from J, with 10 bases between. The CDR3 loop is CASSYSRGSQPQHF. CDR3 nucleotide sequence: TGTGCCAGCAGTTACTCCAGGGGCAGCCAGCCCCAGCATTTT.

The rearrangement uses TRBV30 and TRBJ1-1; tentative D call: TRBD1 (5 bases). The CDR3 totals 13 residues. Germline CDR1 is GTSNPN and CDR2 is SVGIG (reference sequence). Trimming stripped 1 base from V and 3 bases from J, with 9 bases between. As DNA, the CDR3 is TGTGCCTGGAGTGATCACAGGTACACTGAAGCTTTCTTT. It yields the protein CAWSDHRYTEAFF. Using reference TRBV30 and TRBJ1-1 for the parts outside the CDR3, the full variable domain is SQTIHQWPATLVQPVGSPLSLECTVEGTSNPNLYWYRQAAGRGLQLLFYSVGIGQISSEVPQNLSASRPQDRQFILSSKKLLLSDSGFYLCAWSDHRYTEAFFGQGTRLTVV.

This chain links TRBV5-1 with TRBJ2-5; weak D call: TRBD1 (6 bases). Germline loops: CDR1 SGHRS, CDR2 YFSETQ. V lost 4 bases and J lost 5, with 12 bases in between. This CDR3 comprises 13 residues. The CDR3 DNA reads TGCGCCAGCAGCCCGGGACAACATGAGACCCAGTACTTC. Amino acid sequence: CASSPGQHETQYF.

The CDR3 bases are TGTGCCAGCAGCTTGCAGGACACGAACACTGAAGCTTTCTTT. The encoded protein is CASSLQDTNTEAFF. J is TRBJ1-1 and V is TRBV11-2, with D tentatively TRBD1 (5 bases). This CDR3 region has 14 residues. Germline V gene sequence: CDR1 SGHAT, CDR2 FQNNGV. The V and J ends lost 3 bases and 1 base respectively, with 9 bases between them.

The chain joins TRBV15 to TRBJ2-5; D is perhaps TRBD1 (6 bases). Germline loops: CDR1 LNHNV, CDR2 YYDKDF (reference sequence). The CDR3 consists of 15 residues. V gave up 0 bases and J gave up 2 bases, with 10 bases separating them. The CDR3 loop reads CATSRDPGQQETQYF. The CDR3 nucleotides read TGTGCCACCAGCAGAGATCCAGGACAGCAAGAGACCCAGTACTTC.

The rearrangement uses TRBV21-1 and TRBJ2-3. TRBV21-1 is noted as a pseudogene. This CDR3 contains 19 residues. The CDR3 DNA reads TGTGCCAGCAGCGCCTACAGGGTATTTGGGGGGATGTGCGCAGATACGCAGTATTTT. Amino acids: CASSAYRVFGGMCADTQYF.

The chain has TRBV6-1 and TRBJ1-1; D gene unclear. Germline assignment: CDR1 MNHNS and CDR2 SASEGT. The V end lost 2 bases, the J end lost 0 bases, and 7 bases lay between the germline ends. The CDR3 length is 14 residues. CDR3 amino acids: CASSEPGMNTEAFF. The CDR3 DNA reads as TGTGCCAGCAGTGAACCAGGTATGAACACTGAAGCTTTCTTT.

The chain couples TRBV11-2 to TRBJ2-2; 7 nucleotides align to TRBD2. J was trimmed by 6 bases and V by 5 bases; bases with no gene match: 12. Per the germline V gene, CDR1 is SGHAT and CDR2 is FQNNGV. This CDR3 region has 16 residues. The CDR3, as DNA: TGTGCCAGCAGCCCGCTGGGGGGGTTGGGGCCCGGGGAGCTGTTTTTT. This sequence encodes CASSPLGGLGPGELFF.

The chain is built from TRBV2 and TRBJ2-5; 7 positions agree with TRBD1. This CDR3 comprises 15 residues. CDR1 and CDR2 (germline): SNHLY, FYNNEI. The trim removed 4 bases at V and 1 base at J, leaving 6 bases unmatched. The CDR3 here is CASSGVRGFQETQYF. The CDR3 DNA follows: TGTGCCAGCAGTGGGGTCAGGGGGTTCCAAGAGACCCAGTACTTC.

V is TRBV4-3 and J is TRBJ2-1; 9 bases line up with TRBD2. The CDR3 length is 17 residues. CDR1 and CDR2 from the germline V gene are LGHNA and YSLEER. With 1 base clipped from V and 4 bases from J, the junction kept 8 bases outside the gene matches. The CDR3 sequence: CASSQVKAGGPYNEQFF. CDR3 sequence (DNA): TGCGCCAGCAGCCAAGTGAAGGCGGGAGGGCCTTACAATGAGCAGTTCTTC.

V gene TRBV4-2 combines with J gene TRBJ2-1; D possibly corresponds to TRBD2 (6 bases). The CDR3 totals 15 residues. From germline, CDR1 is LGHNA and CDR2 YNFKEQ. V lost 4 bases and J lost 1, with 11 bases in between. CDR3 sequence: CASSPGGVSYNEQFF. Written as DNA, the CDR3 is TGTGCCAGCAGCCCCGGAGGGGTGTCCTACAATGAGCAGTTCTTC.

This clone was picked up a small number of times. The J gene is TRBJ2-1, the V gene TRBV28; 7 bases agree with TRBD2. The germline V gene has CDR1 MDHEN and CDR2 SYDVKM. The V and J ends lost 10 bases and 5 bases, in that order; junction bases with no gene match: 5. CDR3 size: 12 residues. CDR3 nucleotides: TGTGCCACGGGACTAACCCACAATGAGCAGTTCTTC. The encoded protein is CATGLTHNEQFF.

This rearrangement joins TRBV5-4 to TRBJ2-3; TRBD1 might be the D (6 bases). The CDR3 has 13 amino acids. Germline CDR1 and CDR2: SGHNT and YYREEE (reference sequence). V was clipped by 1 base and J by 7 bases, with 10 bases between them. This CDR3 is CASSLSGVYTQYF. The DNA for the CDR3 is TGTGCCAGCAGCTTGTCAGGGGTGTATACGCAGTATTTT.

The genes are TRBV4-3 and TRBJ2-3; tentative D call: TRBD1 (5 bases). The CDR3 is 14 residues long. V lost 0 bases to trimming and J lost 1 base, with 5 bases between them. CDR1 is LGHNA, CDR2 YSLEER, per germline. CDR3 sequence reads: CASSQDRGTDTQYF. The DNA for the CDR3 is TGCGCCAGCAGCCAAGACAGGGGCACAGATACGCAGTATTTT.

This clone has just a few counts. J is TRBJ1-4 and V is TRBV5-4; TRBD1 agrees at 11 bases. The V gene's germline CDR1 is SGHNT and CDR2 YYREEE (reference sequence). This CDR3 region has 15 residues. J lost 6 bases, V lost 3 bases, and 4 bases had no gene match. CDR3 DNA: TGTGCCAGCAGCTGGGGGGGACAGGGGGATGAAAAACTGTTTTTT. It translates to CASSWGGQGDEKLFF.

The CDR3 DNA is TGTGCCGGACAGGGTAGGAGGACTGAAGCTTTCTTT. It is translated as CAGQGRRTEAFF. The V and J genes are TRBV6-6 and TRBJ1-1, with 8 bases lining up with TRBD1. V lost 11 bases, J lost 5 bases, and 7 bases stayed unmatched. This CDR3 comprises 12 residues. Per germline, CDR1 MNHNY and CDR2 SVGAGI (reference sequence).

The chain uses TRBV2 and TRBJ1-5; D ambiguous. The CDR3 totals 16 residues. Germline CDR1 reads SNHLY; CDR2 reads FYNNEI. V dropped 2 bases and J dropped 4 bases, with 15 bases sitting between them. The CDR3 sequence is CASSEHGNLGNQPQHF. The CDR3 region has the DNA TGTGCCAGCAGTGAACATGGGAACTTAGGAAATCAGCCCCAGCATTTT. The whole variable domain, filled in from reference TRBV2 and TRBJ1-5, reads EPEVTQTPSHQVTQMGQEVILRCVPISNHLYFYWYRQILGQKVEFLVSFYNNEISEKSEIFDDQFSVERPDGSNFTLKIRSTKLEDSAMYFCASSEHGNLGNQPQHFGDGTRLSIL.

This sequence joins TRBV28 and TRBJ1-1; D is ambiguous. There are 11 residues in the CDR3. V dropped 5 bases and J dropped 6 bases, with 7 bases sitting between them. CDR1 and CDR2 from the germline V gene are MDHEN and SYDVKM. CDR3 in DNA: TGTGCCAGCAGTGCCACAGCTGAAGCTTTCTTT. Its protein is CASSATAEAFF.

In DNA, the CDR3 is TGTGCCAGCAAACTAGCCTGGGCAAACAATGAGCAGTTCTTC. The encoded protein is CASKLAWANNEQFF. V usage is TRBV6-5 and J usage is TRBJ2-1; a possible D gene is TRBD2 (6 bases). The V gene's germline CDR1 is MNHEY and CDR2 SVGAGI. V was pared by 7 bases and J by 5 bases, with 15 bases between. CDR3 length: 14 residues.

This clone was found once. V gene TRBV10-3 combines with J gene TRBJ1-2; TRBD1 might be the D (5 bases). The V end lost 8 bases, the J end lost 5 bases, and 9 bases lay between the germline ends. The CDR3 spans 11 residues. CDR1 is ENHRY and CDR2 is SYGVKD in the germline V gene. CDR3 bases: TGTGCCATCGGGGCAGTTTATGGCTACACCTTC. It specifies CAIGAVYGYTF.

V is TRBV28 and J is TRBJ1-2; TRBD1 might be the D (5 bases). Germline V CDR1 and CDR2: MDHEN, SYDVKM. The V gene lost 5 bases and the J gene lost 5 bases, with 15 bases spanning the gap. CDR3 length: 14 residues. CDR3 loop: CASSQQVLGYGYTF. In DNA form, the CDR3 reads TGTGCCAGCAGTCAACAGGTCCTGGGATATGGCTACACCTTC.

The chain is built from TRBV7-2 and TRBJ2-1, with TRBD1 matching 9 bases. This CDR3 spans 15 amino acids. Looked up from germline, CDR1 is SGHTA and CDR2 is FQGNSA. V gave up 4 bases and J gave up 2 bases; unmatched junction bases: 3. The CDR3 bases are TGTGCCAGCAGCTCGGGACAGGGCCCCTACAATGAGCAGTTCTTC. Protein sequence: CASSSGQGPYNEQFF.

The chain couples TRBV29-1 to TRBJ2-7; TRBD2 is a possible D gene (6 bases). The CDR3 loop spans 13 amino acids. Per the germline V gene, CDR1 is SQVTM and CDR2 is ANQGSEA. V lost 6 bases, J lost 1 base, and 13 bases lay in between. CDR3 DNA: TGCAGCGTAGGAGTCGGGGGATCCTACGAGCAGTACTTC. It encodes CSVGVGGSYEQYF.

The rearrangement joins TRBV15 to TRBJ1-4; 8 bases align to TRBD1. V was pared by 5 bases and J by 6 bases, with 2 bases of the junction left unmatched. Germline V gene lookup returns CDR1 LNHNV and CDR2 YYDKDF (reference sequence). CDR3 length: 13 residues. In nucleotides, the CDR3 is TGTGCCACCAGCGGACAGGGCTATGAAAAACTGTTTTTT. Residues: CATSGQGYEKLFF.

In this sample, this clone turned up a few times. The V call is TRBV19, the J call TRBJ1-2, with D uncertain. Trimming cost V 0 bases and J 7 bases, with 12 bases left between them. The CDR3 totals 14 residues. Germline CDR1 LNHDA, CDR2 SQIVND (reference sequence). CDR3 in DNA: TGTGCCAGTAGTATAGATTACGGGTTAAGTGGCTACACCTTC. The encoded protein is CASSIDYGLSGYTF.

The chain carries TRBV5-1 and TRBJ2-1; D might be TRBD2 (6 bases). The CDR3 is 14 residues long. Germline CDR1 is SGHRS and CDR2 is YFSETQ. The germline V and J ends were trimmed by 2 bases and 8 bases, with 14 bases remaining between them. CDR3 sequence (DNA): TGCGCCAGCAGCTTCGCGGCCCCGGGAGATGAGCAGTTCTTC. Its protein product is CASSFAAPGDEQFF. Looking up the rest from reference TRBV5-1 and TRBJ2-1 gives the full variable domain: KAGVTQTPRYLIKTRGQQVTLSCSPISGHRSVSWYQQTPGQGLQFLFEYFSETQRNKGNFPGRFSGRQFSNSRSEMNVSTLELGDSALYLCASSFAAPGDEQFFGPGTRLTVL.

The table lists this clone with a few counts. The chain recombines TRBV7-8 with TRBJ2-1, with TRBD2 matching over 11 bases. The CDR3 extends over 18 amino acids. The germline V gene has CDR1 SGHVS and CDR2 FQNEAQ. V was clipped by 5 bases and J by 8 bases; unmatched bases: 17. CDR3 region: CASSPRPTPSGRRYEQFF. The CDR3 bases are TGTGCCAGCAGCCCTCGCCCTACCCCTAGCGGGAGGAGGTATGAGCAGTTCTTC.